The rows below give T cell receptor beta chains drawn from one sample of a study of shared T cell receptors in the human thymus. Some clones are missing from TCRdb's copy, which holds only in-frame ones; the method was immunoSEQ multiplex PCR. This sample yields hundreds of thousands of clones, of which around 87% are seen a single time; roughly 0.0087% belongs to the top ten. The same data also went into a second study, on human thymus T cells.

Sequenced sample: thymocytes. The source is a boy under three years old with a congenital heart defect. Each CDR3 is given with its conserved first and last residue. The order of the fields is V gene, J gene, D gene, clone size, CDR3 protein, CDR3 DNA. The D gene is left open where the match is weak. Size tells how often a clone was seen (once, few, many) or the class of an expanded clone, and some rows leave it out.

v_call: TRBV2; j_call: TRBJ1-5; d_call: TRBD1; clone_size: .; cdr3_aa: CASSEAGQGLNQPQHF; cdr3_nt: TGTGCCAGCAGTGAAGCTGGACAGGGACTAAATCAGCCCCAGCATTTT
v_call: TRBV9; j_call: TRBJ2-1; d_call: TRBD1; clone_size: .; cdr3_aa: CASSATNRGEDNEQFF; cdr3_nt: TGTGCCAGCAGCGCAACAAACAGGGGGGAGGACAATGAGCAGTTCTTC
v_call: TRBV6-6; j_call: TRBJ2-2; d_call: TRBD1; clone_size: once; cdr3_aa: CATRIPGQGSTGELFF; cdr3_nt: TGTGCCACCAGAATACCGGGACAGGGTTCCACCGGGGAGCTGTTTTTT
v_call: TRBV28; j_call: TRBJ1-5; d_call: .; clone_size: .; cdr3_aa: CASRYSGEGQPQHF; cdr3_nt: TGTGCCAGCAGATATTCAGGGGAGGGTCAGCCCCAGCATTTT
v_call: TRBV13; j_call: TRBJ2-2; d_call: TRBD2; clone_size: .; cdr3_aa: CASSARLAGGGNTGELFF; cdr3_nt: TGTGCCAGCAGTGCCCGACTAGCGGGAGGGGGAAACACCGGGGAGCTGTTTTTT
v_call: TRBV4-3; j_call: TRBJ2-5; d_call: TRBD2; clone_size: .; cdr3_aa: CASSQEVAGGPKETQYF; cdr3_nt: TGCGCCAGCAGCCAAGAGGTAGCGGGGGGCCCAAAAGAGACCCAGTACTTC
v_call: TRBV10-2; j_call: TRBJ2-7; d_call: TRBD2; clone_size: .; cdr3_aa: CASSTPSGRAGVGQYF; cdr3_nt: TGCGCCAGCAGCACTCCTAGCGGGAGGGCGGGTGTAGGGCAGTACTTC
v_call: TRBV7-2; j_call: TRBJ1-5; d_call: .; clone_size: .; cdr3_aa: CASSPNGAQVGNQPQHF; cdr3_nt: TGTGCCAGCAGCCCGAATGGCGCCCAGGTGGGCAATCAGCCCCAGCATTTT
v_call: TRBV11-2; j_call: TRBJ2-6; d_call: .; clone_size: .; cdr3_aa: CASSLKTNSGANVLTF; cdr3_nt: TGTGCCAGCAGCTTAAAGACAAATTCTGGGGCCAACGTCCTGACTTTC
v_call: TRBV9; j_call: TRBJ2-2; d_call: TRBD2; clone_size: .; cdr3_aa: CASSASLLAGANTGELFF; cdr3_nt: TGTGCCAGCAGCGCCTCACTACTAGCGGGGGCGAACACCGGGGAGCTGTTTTTT
v_call: TRBV6-6; j_call: TRBJ2-7; d_call: .; clone_size: once; cdr3_aa: CASSYSTGPVSYEQYF; cdr3_nt: TGTGCCAGCAGTTACTCGACAGGCCCAGTCTCCTACGAGCAGTACTTC
v_call: TRBV27; j_call: TRBJ2-7; d_call: .; clone_size: .; cdr3_aa: CASYNYTPYEQYF; cdr3_nt: TGTGCCAGCTACAACTACACACCCTACGAGCAGTACTTC
v_call: TRBV5-1; j_call: TRBJ1-1; d_call: .; clone_size: .; cdr3_aa: CASSPPRGNTEAFF; cdr3_nt: TGCGCCAGCAGCCCACCCAGGGGTAACACTGAAGCTTTCTTT
v_call: TRBV19; j_call: TRBJ1-2; d_call: .; clone_size: .; cdr3_aa: CASGRTAYTLNYGYTF; cdr3_nt: TGTGCCAGTGGAAGGACAGCTTATACTCTTAACTATGGCTACACCTTC
v_call: TRBV4-1; j_call: TRBJ1-5; d_call: .; clone_size: .; cdr3_aa: CASSQNIRVDQPQHF; cdr3_nt: TGCGCCAGCAGCCAAAACATCAGGGTCGATCAGCCCCAGCATTTT
v_call: TRBV5-8; j_call: TRBJ2-1; d_call: TRBD2; clone_size: .; cdr3_aa: CASSLGGGSKNNEQFF; cdr3_nt: TGTGCCAGCAGCTTGGGTGGCGGGAGTAAGAACAATGAGCAGTTCTTC
v_call: TRBV14; j_call: TRBJ1-1; d_call: .; clone_size: once; cdr3_aa: CASSHGEGVLNTEAFF; cdr3_nt: TGTGCCAGCAGCCACGGCGAGGGGGTGCTGAACACTGAAGCTTTCTTT
v_call: TRBV7-3; j_call: TRBJ2-3; d_call: .; clone_size: .; cdr3_aa: CASSLMGQGGTVDTQYF; cdr3_nt: TGTGCCAGCAGCTTAATGGGCCAGGGAGGTACGGTTGATACGCAGTATTTT
v_call: TRBV27; j_call: TRBJ1-4; d_call: .; clone_size: .; cdr3_aa: CASSSGRGGEKLFF; cdr3_nt: TGTGCCAGCAGTTCGGGCAGGGGCGGTGAAAAACTGTTTTTT
v_call: TRBV7-9; j_call: TRBJ1-3; d_call: TRBD1; clone_size: .; cdr3_aa: CASSFGDRALGNTIYF; cdr3_nt: TGTGCCAGCAGCTTTGGAGACAGGGCCCTTGGAAACACCATATATTTT
v_call: TRBV11-2; j_call: TRBJ2-7; d_call: .; clone_size: .; cdr3_aa: CASMGLPYEQYF; cdr3_nt: TGTGCCAGCATGGGACTCCCCTACGAGCAGTACTTC
v_call: TRBV28; j_call: TRBJ2-2; d_call: TRBD1; clone_size: .; cdr3_aa: CASHTGQVNTGELFF; cdr3_nt: TGTGCCAGCCATACGGGACAGGTTAACACCGGGGAGCTGTTTTTT
v_call: TRBV27; j_call: TRBJ1-2; d_call: .; clone_size: .; cdr3_aa: CASRSTGKANYGYTF; cdr3_nt: TGTGCCAGCAGATCCACCGGGAAAGCTAACTATGGCTACACCTTC
v_call: TRBV25-1; j_call: TRBJ2-3; d_call: .; clone_size: .; cdr3_aa: CASSGSPVVGDTQYF; cdr3_nt: TGTGCCAGCAGTGGGTCTCCGGTGGTGGGCGATACGCAGTATTTT
v_call: TRBV11-2; j_call: TRBJ2-7; d_call: .; clone_size: once; cdr3_aa: CASSLRGSLYEQYF; cdr3_nt: TGTGCCAGCAGCCTCAGGGGCAGTCTCTACGAGCAGTACTTC
v_call: TRBV28; j_call: TRBJ2-3; d_call: TRBD1; clone_size: once; cdr3_aa: CASREQGPLHTDTQYF; cdr3_nt: TGTGCCAGCAGGGAACAGGGGCCTTTACACACAGATACGCAGTATTTT
v_call: TRBV7-2; j_call: TRBJ1-4; d_call: TRBD1; clone_size: .; cdr3_aa: CASSLGQGITRRKLFF; cdr3_nt: TGTGCCAGCAGCCTTGGACAGGGTATAACAAGACGGAAACTGTTTTTT